The clone carrying this T cell receptor beta chain was detected only a few times. What it recognizes is unknown. The entry originates in a study of response to subunit inactivated influenza vaccine. The study's findings and limits: Every seasonal influenza vaccination brings in few new T cells, the authors suggested.

Trimming removed 5 bases from V and 5 bases from J, with 13 bases in between. The CDR3 has 14 residues. From germline, CDR1 is SGHRS and CDR2 YFSETQ. TCRdb fed the RT-PCR reads into MiXCR, producing one record per CDR3 protein. The sample records roughly 160,000 distinct CDR3 sequences, about a tenth being singletons. The sample was non-naive T cells sorted from PBMCs, taken about 40 days after vaccination. The chain employs TRBV5-1 and TRBJ1-4; D is perhaps TRBD1 (6 bases). The TCR was taken from a man aged 45-60 years who received an inactivated influenza vaccine. CDR3 nucleotides: TGCGCCAGCAGAATGGGGGGGCCCAATGAAAAACTGTTTTTT. This translates into CASRMGGPNEKLFF. The full variable domain, its missing parts supplied by reference TRBV5-1 and TRBJ1-4, is KAGVTQTPRYLIKTRGQQVTLSCSPISGHRSVSWYQQTPGQGLQFLFEYFSETQRNKGNFPGRFSGRQFSNSRSEMNVSTLELGDSALYLCASRMGGPNEKLFFGSGTQLSVL.